This TCR beta chain is from a study of spatial heterogeneity in lung cancer (dated by TCRdb to about 2019). With respect to the entire study: Beta-chain transcripts were consistently detected in greater numbers than alpha-chain transcripts, which likely reflects a higher abundance of beta-chain transcripts. TCR transcript counts in tumor regions correlated strongly with a T cell transcriptional module score from matched bulk RNA-seq. In the raw uncorrected reads, each unique combination of TCR and UMI appeared on average more than ten times. TCR alpha and beta repertoires were quantitatively compared across multiple tumor regions, matched nontumor lung and blood in non-small cell lung cancer. The study linked features of the TCR repertoire to counts of nonsynonymous mutations, which were determined by whole-exome sequencing of tumor tissue. At surgery, both alpha and beta chains were TCR-sequenced in approximately 210 tumor regions, 64 matched nontumor lung samples and some 58 PBMC samples.

The meaning of the sample's time point label: sample taken at primary tumor resection. The donors were 60 to 80 patients from the lung TRACERx cohort who had early-stage, untreated non-small cell lung cancer. TCR sequencing used whole RNA extracted from tumor and nontumor lung tissue, or from cryopreserved PBMC samples, without cell sorting. A patient was chosen for TCR sequencing only when enough RNA was available from at least two tumor regions. Tumor and adjacent nontumor lung specimens were reviewed by a lung pathologist before selection. Paper-wide results and their limitations: Additional single-cell paired TCR alpha and beta sequencing was considered necessary to confirm, at a functional level, the hypothesis that regional TCRs recognize regional mutations. TCR-seq coverage of tumor T cells was estimated at only 7% to 8.5% for alpha chains and 13% for beta chains. Counts of ubiquitous and regional expanded TCRs were found to correlate with counts of ubiquitous and regional nonsynonymous mutations, respectively. The tumor nonsynonymous mutation count correlated with the number of expanded intratumoral alpha and beta TCRs.

Reading the germline V gene gives CDR1 SGDLS and CDR2 YYNGEE. V is reduced by 0 bases and J by 6 bases, leaving a spacing of 10 bases between them. Reading from cysteine to phenylalanine, the CDR3 counts 13 amino acids. Of the read, only the CDR3 DNA is kept; its 39 bases are in frame from base 1. A remark on this clonotype: Its target antigen remains unknown. No much larger clone is present one base from it, and per-base qualities are unavailable.

To prepare the library, 5' RACE was applied. The sequencing machine was a NextSeq 500. To allow correction of PCR and sequencing errors, the TCR library protocol tagged every TCR cDNA molecule with a unique molecular identifier. The study's processing was this. Decombinator tools were used for TCR identification, UMI-based error correction and CDR3 extraction. Expanded TCRs were defined as those above a frequency of 2 per 1,000, corresponding to the top 1% of the tumor frequency distribution. Expanded tumor TCRs were classed as regional if statistically deemed absent (corrected P<0.05) from at least one tumor region, otherwise ubiquitous. Renyi diversity was computed with the R vegan package after each repertoire had been subsampled 100 times to 5,000 TCRs. CDR3 similarity networks were constructed using string-kernel similarity of amino acid triplets, with links drawn between CDR3s whose pairwise similarity was above 0.82. Through fastp at Q25 and MiXCR, TCRdb rebuilt clones from the public reads, retaining in-frame beta chains. Under each unique CDR3 protein, matching rows form one entry showing the most common genes and DNA. The V and J calls shown here were made by TCRdb, not taken from the authors' results. For this sample the table gives 20,000 to 25,000 distinct CDR3 sequences, of which under 9.5% were detected only once. The ten top clones hold approximately 7.7% of the sample.

Sequencing used lung tumor tissue, obtained at surgery. The rearranged chain carries TRBV9 and TRBJ2-7, with the D gene call left open. The receptor was isolated from a male donor with early-stage non-small cell lung cancer. The CDR3 has the sequence CASSVVDNREQYF. The nucleotide sequence reads as follows: TGTGCCAGCAGCGTAGTTGATAATCGCGAGCAGTACTTC. When the CDR3 is completed using the reference TRBV9 and TRBJ2-7 genes on either side, the full variable domain is DSGVTQTPKHLITATGQRVTLRCSPRSGDLSVYWYQQSLDQGLQFLIQYYNGEERAKGNILERFSAQQFPDLHSELNLSSLELGDSALYFCASSVVDNREQYFGPGTRLTVT.